The 2 T cell receptor beta chains listed next were all sequenced from one sample in a study of T cell responses to AZD1222 COVID-19 vaccine. The repertoire was sequenced with immunoSEQ multiplex PCR; TCRdb's copy has only in-frame clones and lacks some. The sample totals around 150,000 clones; its top ten clones hold about 2.2%. Material: peripheral blood. The receptors stem from an adult in good health.

The chain links TRBV19 to TRBJ2-1; a possible D gene is TRBD2 (5 bases). CDR1 and CDR2 from the germline V gene are LNHDA and SQIVND (reference sequence). Trimming took 1 base from V and 6 from J, leaving 10 bases between them. CDR3 length: 14 amino acids. CDR3 sequence: CASSIVRGSNEQFF. The CDR3 nucleotides are TGTGCCAGTAGTATAGTTCGGGGAAGCAATGAGCAGTTCTTC.

The chain uses TRBV5-1 and TRBJ2-5; a weak D match, TRBD2 (6 bases). This CDR3 spans 13 amino acids. From germline, CDR1 is SGHRS and CDR2 YFSETQ. The V end lost 4 bases, the J end lost 5 bases, and 12 bases lay between the germline ends. This chain's CDR3 is CASSPSGVETQYF. The CDR3 coding sequence is TGCGCCAGCAGCCCCTCGGGAGTGGAGACCCAGTACTTC.